This paragraph reports one T cell receptor beta chain. The antigen remains unidentified. The data originate from a study of graft-versus-host responses after intestinal transplantation. Generated by immunoSEQ multiplex PCR, the TCRdb table keeps only in-frame clones and is missing some. Of around 110,000 clones listed, about 92% were seen once; the top ten hold roughly 1.2%. Study-wide findings and caveats: GvH clonotypes were identified within recipient marrow, with a subset emerging first in ileum or blood.

J lost 1 base, V lost 5 bases, and 7 bases had no gene match. Germline lookup yields CDR1 SGHTA and CDR2 FQGNSA. CDR3 length: 18 residues. The sequences come from unstimulated CD8+ T cells sorted from spleen or lymph node cells, collected before transplant. The chain uses TRBV7-2 and TRBJ2-1, with 14 bases matching TRBD2. The receptor's source is a human donor who was the organ donor for an intestinal transplant. CDR3 nucleotides: TGTGCCAGCAGCCCGACTAGCGGGAGGGCCCAGTCCTACAATGAGCAGTTCTTC. It encodes CASSPTSGRAQSYNEQFF.